This TCR beta chain originates from a study of response to subunit inactivated influenza vaccine. Study-wide results and limits: With each seasonal influenza vaccination, the authors suggested, few new T cells are recruited.

TCRdb redid the calling of the RT-PCR reads with MiXCR, one entry per CDR3 protein. This sample has fewer than 350,000 distinct CDR3 sequences, with about a fifth found just once. This clonotype was detected once. Its antigen is not known. Germline CDR1 reads MDHEN; CDR2 reads SYDVKM. V gave up 7 bases and J gave up 1 base; unmatched junction bases: 6. The CDR3 has 14 residues. This specimen was PBMCs from blood, taken 21 months after vaccination. The clonotype comes from a man between 50 and 69 years old who received an inactivated influenza vaccine. V is TRBV28 and J is TRBJ2-7; 8 positions agree with TRBD2. The CDR3 sequence: CASNPLAESYEQYF. CDR3 sequence (DNA): TGTGCCAGCAATCCACTAGCGGAGTCCTACGAGCAGTACTTC.